This TCR beta chain was documented in a study of shared clonotypes between healthy human individuals. Study outcomes and limitations: Generation probability values for non-shared clonotypes were lower than those for clonotypes shared by all four donors.

Donors were healthy HIV-negative adults without recent acute infections or vaccinations. Clones were read by immunoSEQ multiplex PCR, and TCRdb kept only the in-frame ones, dropping some. The sample lists about 2.4 million clones, more than 85% occurring once. Worth noting for this clone: Its antigen is unknown.

The sequence came from a young man in good health. Some clones in this sample may be carry-over from other donors' samples. Sequenced input: naive CD4+ T cells from PBMCs. Subset given: CD45RA+ positively selected.

This chain's CDR3 is CASSLGTGRETQYF. The DNA of the CDR3 is TGTGCCAGCAGCTTAGGGACAGGAAGGGAGACCCAGTACTTC. V is TRBV7-7 and J is TRBJ2-5; 7 bases line up with TRBD1. V lost 1 base, J lost 5 bases, and 4 bases stayed unmatched. Germline V gene sequence: CDR1 SSHAT, CDR2 FNYEAQ (reference sequence). The CDR3 runs 14 residues.